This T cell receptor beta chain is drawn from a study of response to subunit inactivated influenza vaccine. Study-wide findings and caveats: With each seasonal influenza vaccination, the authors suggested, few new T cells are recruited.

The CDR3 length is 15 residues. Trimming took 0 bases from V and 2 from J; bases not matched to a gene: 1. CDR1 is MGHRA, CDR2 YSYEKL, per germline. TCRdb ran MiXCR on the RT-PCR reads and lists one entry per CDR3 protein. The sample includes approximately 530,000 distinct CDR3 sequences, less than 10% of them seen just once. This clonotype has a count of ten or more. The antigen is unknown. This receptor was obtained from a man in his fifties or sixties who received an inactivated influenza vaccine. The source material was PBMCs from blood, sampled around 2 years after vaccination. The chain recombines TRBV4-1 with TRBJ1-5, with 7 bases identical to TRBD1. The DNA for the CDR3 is TGCGCCAGCAGCCAAGATGGACAGGGCAATCAGCCCCAGCATTTT. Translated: CASSQDGQGNQPQHF.